This TCR beta chain stems from a study of cytomegalovirus exposure and HLA in healthy donors. Study context: Prior work identified around 100 million unique TCR beta sequences in around 170 million T cells.

PCR used 60 Vbeta primers and 13 Jbeta primers. TCRdb keeps only in-frame clones here, not all; method: immunoSEQ multiplex PCR. The sample lists some 120,000 clones; 80% were seen once. Trimming cost V 7 bases and J 1 base; bases outside gene matches: 5. This CDR3 is 15 amino acids long. Germline CDR1 MNHNS, CDR2 SASEGT. To note about this clone: Its antigen remains unidentified.

The study's findings and limits: Segments of the TCR beta V type were, in most cases, productive about 90% or about 30% of the time in an earlier analysis.

The chain couples TRBV6-1 to TRBJ2-7; 12 nucleotides align to TRBD2. The receptor's source is a man aged 30-40 years in good health and CMV-seronegative. Specimen: PBMCs. The CDR3 loop is CASNGGLAGSYEQYF. CDR3 DNA sequence: TGTGCCAGCAATGGAGGACTAGCGGGATCCTACGAGCAGTACTTC.